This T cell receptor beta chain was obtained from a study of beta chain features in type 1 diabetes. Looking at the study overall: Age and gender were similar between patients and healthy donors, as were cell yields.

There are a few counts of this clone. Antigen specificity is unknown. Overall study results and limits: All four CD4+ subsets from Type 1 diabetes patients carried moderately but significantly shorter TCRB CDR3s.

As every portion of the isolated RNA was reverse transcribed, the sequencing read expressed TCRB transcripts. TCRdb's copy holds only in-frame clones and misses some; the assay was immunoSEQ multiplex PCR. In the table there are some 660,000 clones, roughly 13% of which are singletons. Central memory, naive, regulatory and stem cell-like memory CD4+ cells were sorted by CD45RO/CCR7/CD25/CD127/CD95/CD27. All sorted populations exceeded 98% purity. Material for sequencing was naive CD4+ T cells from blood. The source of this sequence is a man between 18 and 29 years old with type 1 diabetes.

CDR3 protein: CASSLDRDDYGYTF. In nucleotides, the CDR3 is TGTGCCAGCAGCCTCGACAGGGATGACTATGGCTACACCTTC. The chain joins TRBV7-2 to TRBJ1-2, with TRBD1 matching 7 bases. The CDR3 loop spans 14 amino acids. V shed 5 bases and J 3 bases; nucleotides not matched to a gene: 6. CDR1 and CDR2 from the germline V gene are SGHTA and FQGNSA.